These T cell receptor beta chains were read from a single sample in a study of monozygotic twins with cystic fibrosis. Measured with immunoSEQ multiplex PCR; TCRdb has only the in-frame clones, and not every one. There are roughly 13,000 clones in the sample; around 89% occur only once, and around 0.8% lies in the top ten. The sample comprised blood. The source is a boy younger than 18 with cystic fibrosis. CDR3s include the opening cysteine and the closing phenylalanine or tryptophan. Fields, in order: CDR3 DNA, CDR3 protein, D gene, clone size, J gene, CDR3 length, V gene. D genes are given only for firm matches. Not all rows give a size; the values are once, few, many and, for expanded clones, a class.

TGTGCCAGCACCCCCGGACTAGCGGGAGGATGGGAGCAGTTCTTC,CASTPGLAGGWEQFF,TRBD2,.,TRBJ2-1,15,TRBV6-5
TGTGCCAGCTCAGCTACCGGGGAGCTGTTTTTT,CASSATGELFF,.,.,TRBJ2-2,11,TRBV18
TGCGCCAGCAGCTTTCCAGGGTCCAATGAGCAGTTCTTC,CASSFPGSNEQFF,.,.,TRBJ2-1,13,TRBV5-1
TGTGCCAGCAGCATCCAGGGGAGAGAGACCCAGTACTTC,CASSIQGRETQYF,.,.,TRBJ2-5,13,TRBV7-8
TGTGCCAGCAGCCTTTGGACAGCCAGCTCTGGAAACACCATATATTTT,CASSLWTASSGNTIYF,.,.,TRBJ1-3,16,TRBV7-6
TGTGCCAGCCACCTCTCTCGTGACAATCAGCCCCAGCATTTT,CASHLSRDNQPQHF,.,.,TRBJ1-5,14,TRBV7-9
TGTGCCAGCGGTCGGGACGAGCAGTTCTTC,CASGRDEQFF,.,once,TRBJ2-1,10,TRBV27
TGTGCCAGCAGTTCCGGGACAGGGCTCTACGAGCAGTACTTC,CASSSGTGLYEQYF,TRBD1,.,TRBJ2-7,14,TRBV2
TGTGCCAGCAGCAGACTAGCAATACAAAACCCCTCTAGCACAGATACGCAGTATTTT,CASSRLAIQNPSSTDTQYF,TRBD2,.,TRBJ2-3,19,TRBV27
TGCGCCAGCAGCTCACAGGGGGCTGTCTATGGCTACACCTTC,CASSSQGAVYGYTF,TRBD1,.,TRBJ1-2,14,TRBV5-1
TGTGCCAGCATCAAAGGGTCGGGACCTAGAAGCAATGAGCAGTTCTTC,CASIKGSGPRSNEQFF,.,.,TRBJ2-1,16,TRBV7-9
TGCGCCAGCAGTGGTCAATTAGGAATATACGAGCAGTACTTC,CASSGQLGIYEQYF,.,once,TRBJ2-7,14,TRBV4-1
TGTGCCAGCAGCGTAGGTCAGACCAATGAAAAACTGTTTTTT,CASSVGQTNEKLFF,.,.,TRBJ1-4,14,TRBV9
TGTGCCAGCCGGCTCAGGGACATTCAGTACTTC,CASRLRDIQYF,.,.,TRBJ2-4,11,TRBV28
TGTGCCAGCAGTTCGGGACAGGGTGTCCCCCCTTATGGCTACACCTTC,CASSSGQGVPPYGYTF,TRBD1,.,TRBJ1-2,16,TRBV27
TGTGCCAGCAGTGATAGGCAGGATCACTATGGCTACACCTTC,CASSDRQDHYGYTF,.,.,TRBJ1-2,14,TRBV2
TGTGCCAGCAGCGCAGAAAACGAGCAGTACTTC,CASSAENEQYF,.,.,TRBJ2-7,11,TRBV7-9
TGTGCCAGTAGAAGGAGAAAATGGGTCACTGAAGCTTTCTTT,CASRRRKWVTEAFF,.,.,TRBJ1-1,14,TRBV19
TGTGCCAGCAGAGTGCGCCCAGATACGCAGTATTTT,CASRVRPDTQYF,.,.,TRBJ2-3,12,TRBV27
TGTGCCTGGAGTGTAGGGGGGGGCTCTGGAAACACCATATATTTT,CAWSVGGGSGNTIYF,.,once,TRBJ1-3,15,TRBV30
TGTGCCAGTCAGCATCTCTACAATGAGCGTCAGCAGTTCTTC,CASQHLYNERQQFF,.,.,TRBJ2-1,14,TRBV6-1
TGTGCCAGTAGTCTAGCGGGGGGGCCCACAGATACGCAGTATTTT,CASSLAGGPTDTQYF,TRBD2,.,TRBJ2-3,15,TRBV19
TGTGCCAGCAGTGGGGGCTCTAGCGCCTCCTACGAGCAGTACTTC,CASSGGSSASYEQYF,.,.,TRBJ2-7,15,TRBV2
TGTGCCAGCAGCTTGGGGGGACAGTCCTACGAGCAGTACTTC,CASSLGGQSYEQYF,.,.,TRBJ2-7,14,TRBV11-2
TGTGCCAGCAGCCGTGGTTTGACCTACGAGCAGTACTTC,CASSRGLTYEQYF,.,.,TRBJ2-7,13,TRBV7-2
TGTGCCAGCTCACCAACCGTCCCAGATACGCAGTATTTT,CASSPTVPDTQYF,.,.,TRBJ2-3,13,TRBV18
TGTGCCAGCAGCTTATCAGGGGGCACTGAGCAGTTCTTC,CASSLSGGTEQFF,TRBD1,.,TRBJ2-1,13,TRBV11-1
TGTGCCATCAGTGACGGCTTGTTGAACACTGAAGCTTTCTTT,CAISDGLLNTEAFF,.,.,TRBJ1-1,14,TRBV10-3
TGCGCCAGCAGCTTGGGACAGGGGGGACAGATGGAGCAGTACTTC,CASSLGQGGQMEQYF,TRBD1,.,TRBJ2-5,15,TRBV5-1
TGTGCCAGCAGACCTACAGGGGCCTATGGCTACACCTTC,CASRPTGAYGYTF,TRBD1,.,TRBJ1-2,13,TRBV27
TGTGCCAGCTCACCGGTGCGGAATCAGCCCCAGCATTTT,CASSPVRNQPQHF,.,.,TRBJ1-5,13,TRBV18
TGTGCCACCAGCGGTCTTAGGGGGACTCAAAGCGGTGGCTACACCTTC,CATSGLRGTQSGGYTF,.,.,TRBJ1-2,16,TRBV15
TGTGCCAGCAGTTCGAACAGGTATCAGCCCCAGCATTTT,CASSSNRYQPQHF,.,.,TRBJ1-5,13,TRBV27
TGCAGCGTTGATCAGGGGAACACTGAAGCTTTCTTT,CSVDQGNTEAFF,.,.,TRBJ1-1,12,TRBV29-1
TGTGCCAGCTCACCAACTCGGGCAGCCCGAGAAACTTTCTTT,CASSPTRAARETFF,.,.,TRBJ1-1,14,TRBV18
TGTGCCAGCCCCGATTCCACCGACGCCTACGAGCAGTACTTC,CASPDSTDAYEQYF,.,.,TRBJ2-7,14,TRBV21-1
TGTGCCAGCAGTGAAAGCGGGGGGGCCGAGACCCAGTACTTC,CASSESGGAETQYF,TRBD2,once,TRBJ2-5,14,TRBV6-4
TGTGCCAGCAGCTTATACGGTCCGGGGAAAACCTACAATGAGCAGTTCTTC,CASSLYGPGKTYNEQFF,.,.,TRBJ2-1,17,TRBV7-2
TGCAGCGTTACAGGTATGAACACTGAAGCTTTCTTT,CSVTGMNTEAFF,.,.,TRBJ1-1,12,TRBV29-1
TGTGCCAGCAGCCAATCCCACGGGGGCAATGAGCAGTTCTTC,CASSQSHGGNEQFF,.,few,TRBJ2-1,14,TRBV4-2
TGTGCCATCAGGGGGGGGCAGATAGCTGTACCCACAGATACGCAGTATTTT,CAIRGGQIAVPTDTQYF,.,.,TRBJ2-3,17,TRBV10-3
TGCGCCAGCAGCTCTCGGGGACAGTCCTCTGGAAACACCATATATTTT,CASSSRGQSSGNTIYF,TRBD1,once,TRBJ1-3,16,TRBV5-1
TGCGCCAGCAGCTTGGAAAGGGTTAATGAGCAGTTCTTC,CASSLERVNEQFF,.,.,TRBJ2-1,13,TRBV5-1
TGTGCCAGCAGTTTAGCACGCCTAAGGGGTGGCTACACCTTC,CASSLARLRGGYTF,.,.,TRBJ1-2,14,TRBV28
TGTGCCAGCAGTTCCGGACAAGCGCACACGAACACTGAAGCTTTCTTT,CASSSGQAHTNTEAFF,.,.,TRBJ1-1,16,TRBV28
TGTGCCAGCAGACCCGGACAGGGGTCCCCTCTGGACTTC,CASRPGQGSPLDF,TRBD1,.,TRBJ2-7,13,TRBV28
TGTGCCAGCTCACCGGAGGGACTAGCGGGCCGTATTGAGCAGTTCTTC,CASSPEGLAGRIEQFF,TRBD2,.,TRBJ2-1,16,TRBV18
TGTGCCAGCAGTGGACTAGCTGAATCCTACAATGAGCAGTTCTTC,CASSGLAESYNEQFF,TRBD2,.,TRBJ2-1,15,TRBV6-1
TGTGCCAGCATCCGCTTTAACACCGGGGAGCTGTTTTTT,CASIRFNTGELFF,.,.,TRBJ2-2,13,TRBV11-2
TGCGCCAGCAGCCAATTTCCAGGGGGCGTGGCAGATACGCAGTATTTT,CASSQFPGGVADTQYF,TRBD1,.,TRBJ2-3,16,TRBV4-1
TGTGCCATCAGGGAGGGGGGGCCCGTCGATACGCAGTATTTT,CAIREGGPVDTQYF,.,once,TRBJ2-3,14,TRBV10-3
TGTGCCAGCAGCTTTCTAGGACAGGGAACACCGAGAGAGACCCAGTACTTC,CASSFLGQGTPRETQYF,TRBD1,.,TRBJ2-5,17,TRBV5-4
TGTGCCAGCAGTGACCCAGGGGGCGCCAATAATGAAAAACTGTTTTTT,CASSDPGGANNEKLFF,TRBD1,.,TRBJ1-4,16,TRBV28
TGTGCCAGCAGCTTGCCGGGGGAGCGATCGAACACCGGGGAGCTGTTTTTT,CASSLPGERSNTGELFF,.,.,TRBJ2-2,17,TRBV5-4
TGTGCCAGCTCCCAGACTAGCGGCAAAACGAACACCGGGGAGCTGTTTTTT,CASSQTSGKTNTGELFF,TRBD2,once,TRBJ2-2,17,TRBV18